These T cell receptor beta chains were read from a single sample in a study of TIL therapy for anti-PD-1-resistant metastatic lung cancer. TCRdb's copy holds only in-frame clones and misses some; the assay was immunoSEQ multiplex PCR. The sample yields about 46,000 clones, 65% to 90% seen once. This material consisted of blood, taken at baseline. These receptors came from a person between 25 and 80 years old with non-small cell lung cancer. Each CDR3 is given with its conserved first and last residue. The D gene is left open where the match is weak. Clone size, where shown, is once, few, many, or a class for clones that have expanded.

v_call	d_call	j_call	clone_size	cdr3_aa	cdr3_nt
TRBV3-1/TRBV3-2	TRBD2	TRBJ2-5	NA	CASSQDPSGGGETQYF	TGTGCCAGCAGCCAAGACCCCTCTGGGGGAGGGGAGACCCAGTACTTC
TRBV2	NA	TRBJ2-7	NA	CASKFGTSSYEQYF	TGTGCCAGCAAGTTTGGAACCAGCTCCTACGAGCAGTACTTC
TRBV3-1/TRBV3-2	NA	TRBJ1-4	NA	CASSQARKGANEKLFF	TGTGCCAGCAGCCAAGCGCGAAAGGGGGCTAATGAAAAACTGTTTTTT
TRBV5-1	NA	TRBJ1-3	once	CASSSGGQGLSGNTIYF	TGCGCCAGCAGCTCCGGCGGGCAGGGCCTTTCTGGAAACACCATATATTTT
TRBV6-5	NA	TRBJ1-1	NA	CASRRGGQGHTEAFF	TGTGCCAGCAGACGAGGCGGGCAGGGGCACACTGAAGCTTTCTTT
TRBV7-2	TRBD2	TRBJ2-7	NA	CASSFSREAEQYF	TGTGCCAGCAGCTTCTCCCGGGAGGCCGAGCAGTACTTC
TRBV27	TRBD1	TRBJ2-5	few	CASSSMDREETQYF	TGTGCCAGCAGTTCCATGGACAGGGAAGAGACCCAGTACTTC
TRBV6-5	TRBD1	TRBJ2-7	NA	CASTPRQGESYEQYF	TGTGCCAGCACCCCCCGACAGGGTGAATCCTACGAGCAGTACTTC
TRBV5-6	TRBD1	TRBJ1-4	NA	CASSRSRDRGEKLFF	TGTGCCAGCAGCCGTTCCCGGGACAGGGGTGAAAAACTGTTTTTT
TRBV19	TRBD2	TRBJ2-3	NA	CASSLGAGRADTQYF	TGTGCCAGTAGCCTAGGGGCAGGGAGGGCAGATACGCAGTATTTT
TRBV18	TRBD1	TRBJ1-4	NA	CASSLFRDRVYEKLFF	TGTGCCAGCTCACTTTTTCGGGACAGGGTGTATGAAAAACTGTTTTTT
TRBV19	TRBD1	TRBJ2-3	NA	CASSFRAIDRVDTQYF	TGTGCCAGTAGTTTCAGGGCAATAGACAGGGTCGATACGCAGTATTTT
TRBV6-2/TRBV6-3	NA	TRBJ2-7	NA	CASSPSSGEKYEQYF	TGTGCCAGCAGCCCCTCCTCAGGGGAGAAGTACGAGCAGTACTTC
TRBV7-2	NA	TRBJ1-1	NA	CASRPTKFEAFF	TGTGCCAGCAGACCGACGAAATTTGAAGCTTTCTTT
TRBV19	NA	TRBJ1-5	NA	CASSLSGGNSQPQHF	TGTGCCAGTAGTCTGTCGGGGGGTAATAGTCAGCCCCAGCATTTT
TRBV28	TRBD1	TRBJ2-7	NA	CASSLGTGSYEQYF	TGTGCCAGCAGCCTCGGGACAGGTTCCTACGAGCAGTACTTC
TRBV7-3	NA	TRBJ2-5	NA	CASSSQPGPQETQYF	TGTGCCAGCAGCTCCCAACCGGGACCTCAAGAGACCCAGTACTTC
TRBV7-3	NA	TRBJ1-1	NA	CASALNMNTEAFF	TGTGCCAGCGCACTCAACATGAACACTGAAGCTTTCTTT
TRBV18	NA	TRBJ1-5	NA	CASSSQGSNQPQHF	TGTGCCAGCTCAAGTCAGGGTAGCAATCAGCCCCAGCATTTT
TRBV18	TRBD1	TRBJ1-2	NA	CASSGQGSYGYTF	TGTGCCAGCTCAGGACAGGGATCATATGGCTACACCTTC
TRBV6-1	NA	TRBJ2-7	NA	CASSDQPSYEQYF	TGTGCCAGCAGTGACCAGCCTTCCTACGAGCAGTACTTC
TRBV6-7	NA	TRBJ2-7	NA	CASSKGTRDEQYF	TGTGCCAGCAGTAAGGGGACAAGGGACGAGCAGTACTTC
TRBV15	NA	TRBJ2-2	NA	CATSRGTGELFF	TGTGCCACCAGCAGAGGGACCGGGGAGCTGTTTTTT
TRBV2	NA	TRBJ1-2	NA	CASSAIVQGSPGYTF	TGTGCCAGCAGCGCGATAGTACAGGGTTCTCCTGGCTACACCTTC
TRBV6-5	TRBD1	TRBJ2-2	NA	CATSTGTGNTGELFF	TGTGCCACCTCGACCGGGACAGGGAACACCGGGGAGCTGTTTTTT
TRBV10-3	TRBD1	TRBJ2-7	NA	CAIRDRGHEQYF	TGTGCCATCAGGGACAGGGGACACGAGCAGTACTTC
TRBV5-4	NA	TRBJ2-7	NA	CASSFETYEQYF	TGTGCCAGCAGCTTTGAGACCTACGAGCAGTACTTC
TRBV12-3/TRBV12-4	TRBD1	TRBJ2-7	NA	CASSLWDSNEQYF	TGTGCCAGCAGTTTATGGGACAGTAACGAGCAGTACTTC
TRBV27	TRBD2	TRBJ2-2	NA	CASSLRGRDTGELFF	TGTGCCAGCAGTTTGCGGGGGAGAGACACCGGGGAGCTGTTTTTT
TRBV24-1	NA	TRBJ2-1	NA	CATSDGRAEQFF	TGTGCCACCAGTGACGGGCGCGCCGAGCAGTTCTTC
TRBV4-2	NA	TRBJ1-4	NA	CASSQDRGGGLFF	TGTGCCAGCAGCCAAGATAGGGGGGGAGGACTGTTTTTT
TRBV5-1	TRBD1	TRBJ2-1	few	CASSFRGPTNEQFF	TGCGCCAGCAGCTTCAGGGGGCCAACCAATGAGCAGTTCTTC
TRBV5-8	TRBD2	TRBJ2-3	NA	CASSFVAGGPDTQYF	TGTGCCAGCAGCTTCGTGGCGGGGGGGCCAGATACGCAGTATTTT
TRBV6-2/TRBV6-3	TRBD1	TRBJ1-6	NA	CASSYRGRGPHSPLHF	TGTGCCAGCAGTTACCGGGGCAGGGGGCCGCATTCACCCCTCCACTTT
TRBV7-8	TRBD1	TRBJ2-5	once	CASSLGDRAETQYF	TGTGCCAGCAGCTTAGGGGACAGGGCAGAGACCCAGTACTTC
TRBV29-1	TRBD1	TRBJ1-2	NA	CSVEDDRDGYGYTF	TGCAGCGTTGAAGATGACAGGGATGGCTATGGCTACACCTTC
TRBV7-2	TRBD1	TRBJ2-5	NA	CASSLVLTGRETQYF	TGTGCCAGCAGCTTAGTATTGACAGGGAGAGAGACCCAGTACTTC
TRBV7-2	NA	TRBJ2-2	NA	CASSFGTNTGELFF	TGTGCCAGCAGCTTCGGGACGAACACCGGGGAGCTGTTTTTT
TRBV3-1/TRBV3-2	NA	TRBJ1-2	NA	CASSGRESTF	TGTGCCAGCAGCGGCCGGGAGTCCACCTTC
TRBV12-3/TRBV12-4	NA	TRBJ2-5	once	CASRSVFQETQYF	TGTGCCAGCAGGTCGGTTTTTCAAGAGACCCAGTACTTC
TRBV27	NA	TRBJ1-3	NA	CASPWRTGNTIYF	TGTGCCAGCCCCTGGCGGACTGGAAACACCATATATTTT
TRBV5-4	NA	TRBJ1-1	NA	CASSLRANTEAFF	TGTGCCAGCAGCTTAAGGGCGAACACTGAAGCTTTCTTT
TRBV2	TRBD2	TRBJ2-1	NA	CAKQLLAGEVDEQFF	TGTGCCAAACAGCTACTAGCGGGAGAGGTCGATGAGCAGTTCTTC
TRBV5-6	TRBD1	TRBJ1-2	NA	CASSWDSYGYTF	TGTGCCAGCAGCTGGGACAGCTATGGCTACACCTTC
TRBV19	TRBD1	TRBJ2-7	NA	CASSTGPGTGLYEQYF	TGTGCCAGTAGCACCGGACCCGGGACAGGACTCTACGAGCAGTACTTC
TRBV6-5	NA	TRBJ2-7	NA	CASSYPKGSSYEQYF	TGTGCCAGCAGTTACCCGAAGGGATCGTCCTACGAGCAGTACTTC
TRBV11-2	TRBD1	TRBJ2-3	NA	CASSLRRGQADTQYF	TGTGCCAGCAGCTTACGTAGGGGGCAGGCAGATACGCAGTATTTT
TRBV5-1	TRBD1	TRBJ2-1	NA	CASSLGGDRPWGQFF	TGCGCCAGCAGCTTGGGAGGGGACAGGCCCTGGGGGCAGTTCTTC
TRBV2	NA	TRBJ2-7	NA	CASSEQGSSYEQYF	TGTGCCAGCAGTGAACAGGGGAGCTCCTACGAGCAGTACTTC
TRBV28	NA	TRBJ2-6	NA	CASSLSGANVLTF	TGTGCCAGCAGTTTATCTGGGGCCAACGTCCTGACTTTC
TRBV5-1	NA	TRBJ1-3	few	CASAQGRSGNTIYF	TGCGCCAGCGCCCAGGGAAGGTCTGGAAACACCATATATTTT
TRBV10-1	TRBD1	TRBJ1-2	NA	CASSGSWTGGGGYTF	TGCGCCAGCAGTGGATCCTGGACAGGGGGTGGGGGCTACACCTTC
TRBV19	NA	TRBJ1-1	NA	CASSQNRGNTEAFF	TGTGCCAGTAGTCAGAACCGAGGGAACACTGAAGCTTTCTTT
TRBV9	NA	TRBJ2-2	few	CASSLRGNTGELFF	TGTGCCAGCAGCTTGCGTGGGAACACCGGGGAGCTGTTTTTT
TRBV9	TRBD1	TRBJ1-1	NA	CASSDRGNTEAFF	TGTGCCAGCAGCGACAGGGGGAACACTGAAGCTTTCTTT
TRBV7-8	NA	TRBJ1-5	once	CASSVRRTENQPQHF	TGTGCCAGCAGCGTCCGGCGGACAGAGAATCAGCCCCAGCATTTT
TRBV7-2	NA	TRBJ2-2	few	CASSPVRELNTGELFF	TGTGCCAGCAGCCCGGTAAGGGAGCTGAACACCGGGGAGCTGTTTTTT
TRBV4-1	TRBD2	TRBJ2-5	NA	CASSQDNSGSFSETQYF	TGCGCCAGCAGCCAAGATAACAGCGGGAGTTTTTCGGAGACCCAGTACTTC
TRBV6-5	NA	TRBJ2-2	NA	CAIVASGELFF	TGTGCCATCGTGGCTTCCGGGGAGCTGTTTTTT